The clone carrying this T cell receptor (beta chain) has only a few counts. Using a J-beta primer mix together with a sample-barcoded 5' primer, a second PCR was run for roughly 7 to 11 cycles. Every sample returned 2.5 million or more CDR3-containing paired-end reads. Via MiXCR, TCRdb re-called the 5' RACE reads, giving one row per CDR3 protein. This repertoire shows approximately 1,700,000 distinct CDR3 sequences, about two fifths found once; its top ten account for roughly 24%. This sample was included in a study of blood T cells in healthy people across ages. Whenever a sample was processed, at least 6 million PBMCs were isolated. This CDR3 is 19 amino acids long. Germline V gene sequence: CDR1 SGHRS, CDR2 YFSETQ. V lost 4 bases to trimming and J lost 0 bases; unmatched junction nucleotides: 9.

This sequence joins TRBV5-1 and TRBJ2-1; 14 bases are a match to TRBD2. This TCR was sampled from a human donor in good health. The material sequenced was blood. The CDR3 sequence is CASSPGLAGGLSSYNEQFF. CDR3 in DNA: TGCGCCAGCAGCCCAGGACTAGCGGGGGGCCTTAGCTCCTACAATGAGCAGTTCTTC.